This T cell receptor (beta chain) derives from a study of control samples from healthy donors and cancer patients. CDR1 is SNHLY and CDR2 is FYNNEI in the germline V gene. The V gene lost 5 bases and the J gene lost 4 bases, with 23 bases spanning the gap. This CDR3 region has 18 residues. Sequenced by immunoSEQ multiplex PCR; TCRdb stores in-frame clones only, minus some. The sample lists about 61,000 clones; 90% were seen once. The receptor's source is a man in his sixties with colorectal cancer. V gene TRBV2 combines with J gene TRBJ2-2, with D possibly TRBD1 on 6 matching bases. The sequenced sample consisted of PBMCs. CDR3: CASSPAMGRTVITGELFF. The CDR3 nucleotides are TGTGCCAGCAGTCCGGCGATGGGTCGGACAGTGATCACCGGGGAGCTGTTTTTT.